This T cell receptor (beta chain) came from a study of cytomegalovirus exposure and HLA in healthy donors. Repertoires were generated with immunoSEQ multiplex PCR, while TCRdb's copy carries only in-frame clones and drops some. The repertoire holds about 190,000 clones, with around four fifths as singletons. V shed 6 bases and J shed 0 bases, with 6 bases lying between them. The V gene's germline CDR1 is MDHEN and CDR2 SYDVKM. The length of the CDR3 is 13 residues. Sample: PBMCs. The origin of this receptor is a man aged 18 to 35 in good health and CMV-seropositive. This rearrangement joins TRBV28 to TRBJ1-3; D gene ambiguous. The CDR3: CASRFSSGNTIYF. For the CDR3, the DNA is TGTGCCAGCAGGTTCAGCTCTGGAAACACCATATATTTT.